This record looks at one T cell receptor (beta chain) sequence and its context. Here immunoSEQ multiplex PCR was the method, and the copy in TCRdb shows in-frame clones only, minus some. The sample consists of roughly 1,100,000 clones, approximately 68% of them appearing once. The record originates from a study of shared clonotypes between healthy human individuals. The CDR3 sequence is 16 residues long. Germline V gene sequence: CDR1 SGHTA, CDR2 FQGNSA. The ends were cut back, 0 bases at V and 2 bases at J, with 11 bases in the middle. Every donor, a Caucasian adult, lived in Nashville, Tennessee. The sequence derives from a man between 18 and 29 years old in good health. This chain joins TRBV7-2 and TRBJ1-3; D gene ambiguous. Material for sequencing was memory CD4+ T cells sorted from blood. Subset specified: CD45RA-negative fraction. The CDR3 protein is CASSLAPVFPGNTIYF. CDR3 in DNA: TGTGCCAGCAGCTTAGCCCCCGTCTTTCCTGGAAACACCATATATTTT.